This TCR beta chain derives from a study of PD-1 blockade in classical Hodgkin lymphoma. Study-level findings and limits: It was CD4+ TCR diversity, not CD8+, that rose significantly by C4D1. Patients with a complete response exhibited baseline diversity comparable to newly diagnosed patients.

Each patient relapsed following autologous stem cell transplantation, and prior brentuximab vedotin exposure differed. This clone was detected only a few times. Its antigen is unidentified. Clones were sequenced by immunoSEQ multiplex PCR, and TCRdb holds only the in-frame ones, with some missing. The repertoire consists of under 25,000 clones, with less than 85% occurring once and the leading ten covering 17%. The clonotype comes from a human donor with classical Hodgkin lymphoma. This sample comprised peripheral blood mononuclear cells (PBMCs), obtained before the second cycle of nivolumab.

For the CDR3, the DNA is TGTGCCAGCCTCAGGGCCCCCAATGAGCAGTTCTTC. Translated, it gives CASLRAPNEQFF. The chain joins TRBV6-1 to TRBJ2-1, with a tentative D call TRBD1 (5 bases). Germline loops: CDR1 MNHNS, CDR2 SASEGT. This CDR3 has 12 residues. The ends were cut back, 8 bases at V and 6 bases at J, with 11 bases in the middle.